The 6 T cell receptor beta chains below come from one sample, sequenced in a study of cytomegalovirus exposure and HLA in healthy donors. Researchers ran the PCR with 60 Vbeta and 13 Jbeta primers. Here immunoSEQ multiplex PCR was the method, and the copy in TCRdb shows in-frame clones only, minus some. The sample lists 150,000 to 200,000 clones, around 80% seen once, with around 1.5% in the top ten. The sample comprised PBMCs. The receptor source for this set is a man aged 18 to 30 in good health and CMV-seronegative.

With regard to this clone: Other DNA sequences of this sample code for an identical CDR3. The chain is built from TRBV28 and TRBJ2-7, with D possibly matching TRBD1 (6 bases). Germline V gene lookup returns CDR1 MDHEN and CDR2 SYDVKM. Trimming left V 6 bases short and J 3 bases short, with 9 bases between. There are 12 residues in the CDR3. CDR3 DNA: TGTGCCAGCAGCCTACAGGGCTACGAGCAGTACTTC. Amino acid sequence: CASSLQGYEQYF.

This chain links TRBV28 with TRBJ1-1, with D unresolved. V was clipped by 5 bases and J by 8 bases, with 12 bases between them. There are 12 residues in the CDR3. Germline V gene sequence: CDR1 MDHEN, CDR2 SYDVKM. CDR3 bases: TGTGCCAGCAGTCCATTGACAAGAGAAGCTTTCTTT. It translates to CASSPLTREAFF.

The chain combines TRBV12-5 with TRBJ1-2; the D gene is possibly TRBD1 (6 bases). V was pared by 3 bases and J by 6 bases, with 8 bases between. Germline V lookup: CDR1 LGHNT, CDR2 FRNRAP. CDR3 length: 12 residues. Written as DNA, the CDR3 is TGTGCTAGTGGTTTCGACAGGCATGGCTACACCTTC. The encoded protein is CASGFDRHGYTF. Together with reference TRBV12-5 and TRBJ1-2, the CDR3 gives the full variable domain: DARVTQTPRHKVTEMGQEVTMRCQPILGHNTVFWYRQTMMQGLELLAYFRNRAPLDDSGMPKDRFSAEMPDATLATLKIQPSEPRDSAVYFCASGFDRHGYTFGSGTRLTVV.

CDR3 residues: CASSSGGGNTEAFF. CDR3 nucleotides: TGCGCCAGCAGCTCTGGGGGCGGGAACACTGAAGCTTTCTTT. This chain joins TRBV5-1 and TRBJ1-1; possibly TRBD1 for D (6 bases). Per the germline V gene, CDR1 is SGHRS and CDR2 is YFSETQ. The V and J ends lost 3 bases and 1 base respectively, with 10 bases between them. There are 14 residues in the CDR3.

The chain is built from TRBV10-1 and TRBJ2-6; a weak D match, TRBD2 (7 bases). The V end was cut by 3 bases, the J end by 4 bases, with 10 bases between. Germline V gives CDR1 WNHNN, CDR2 SYGVQD (reference sequence). This CDR3 comprises 15 residues. The CDR3: CASSDGGAGANVLTF. In nucleotides, the CDR3 is TGCGCCAGCAGTGATGGGGGGGCCGGGGCCAACGTCCTGACTTTC.

The chain carries TRBV7-9 and TRBJ1-6, with 8 positions matching TRBD1. Germline loops: CDR1 SEHNR, CDR2 FQNEAQ (reference sequence). CDR3 length equals 14 residues. Germline trimming cut 5 bases from V and 9 bases from J; bases unmatched to any gene: 6. CDR3 coding DNA: TGTGCCAGCAGCGGGCAGGGGGCGCGTTCACCCCTCCACTTT. Translating it yields CASSGQGARSPLHF. Full variable domain (rest looked up from reference TRBV7-9 and TRBJ1-6): DTGVSQNPRHKITKRGQNVTFRCDPISEHNRLYWYRQTLGQGPEFLTYFQNEAQLEKSRLLSDRFSAERPKGSFSTLEIQRTEQGDSAMYLCASSGQGARSPLHFGNGTRLTVT.